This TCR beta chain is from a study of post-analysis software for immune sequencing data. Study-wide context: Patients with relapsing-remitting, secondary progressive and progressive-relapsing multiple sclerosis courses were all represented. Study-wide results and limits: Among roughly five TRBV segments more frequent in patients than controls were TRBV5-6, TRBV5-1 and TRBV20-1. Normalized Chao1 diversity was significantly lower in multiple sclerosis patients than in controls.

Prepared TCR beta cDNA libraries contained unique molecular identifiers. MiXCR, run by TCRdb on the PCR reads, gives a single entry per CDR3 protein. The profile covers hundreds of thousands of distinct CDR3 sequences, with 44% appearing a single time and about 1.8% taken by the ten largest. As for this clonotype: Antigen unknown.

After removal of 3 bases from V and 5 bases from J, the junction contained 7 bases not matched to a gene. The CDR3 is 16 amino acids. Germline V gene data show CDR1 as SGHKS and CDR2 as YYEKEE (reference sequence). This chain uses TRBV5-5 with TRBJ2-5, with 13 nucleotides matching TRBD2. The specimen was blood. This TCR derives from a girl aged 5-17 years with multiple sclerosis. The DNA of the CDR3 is TGTGCCAGCAGCTGGGGGACTAGCGGGAAGACGGAGACCCAGTACTTC. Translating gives CASSWGTSGKTETQYF.